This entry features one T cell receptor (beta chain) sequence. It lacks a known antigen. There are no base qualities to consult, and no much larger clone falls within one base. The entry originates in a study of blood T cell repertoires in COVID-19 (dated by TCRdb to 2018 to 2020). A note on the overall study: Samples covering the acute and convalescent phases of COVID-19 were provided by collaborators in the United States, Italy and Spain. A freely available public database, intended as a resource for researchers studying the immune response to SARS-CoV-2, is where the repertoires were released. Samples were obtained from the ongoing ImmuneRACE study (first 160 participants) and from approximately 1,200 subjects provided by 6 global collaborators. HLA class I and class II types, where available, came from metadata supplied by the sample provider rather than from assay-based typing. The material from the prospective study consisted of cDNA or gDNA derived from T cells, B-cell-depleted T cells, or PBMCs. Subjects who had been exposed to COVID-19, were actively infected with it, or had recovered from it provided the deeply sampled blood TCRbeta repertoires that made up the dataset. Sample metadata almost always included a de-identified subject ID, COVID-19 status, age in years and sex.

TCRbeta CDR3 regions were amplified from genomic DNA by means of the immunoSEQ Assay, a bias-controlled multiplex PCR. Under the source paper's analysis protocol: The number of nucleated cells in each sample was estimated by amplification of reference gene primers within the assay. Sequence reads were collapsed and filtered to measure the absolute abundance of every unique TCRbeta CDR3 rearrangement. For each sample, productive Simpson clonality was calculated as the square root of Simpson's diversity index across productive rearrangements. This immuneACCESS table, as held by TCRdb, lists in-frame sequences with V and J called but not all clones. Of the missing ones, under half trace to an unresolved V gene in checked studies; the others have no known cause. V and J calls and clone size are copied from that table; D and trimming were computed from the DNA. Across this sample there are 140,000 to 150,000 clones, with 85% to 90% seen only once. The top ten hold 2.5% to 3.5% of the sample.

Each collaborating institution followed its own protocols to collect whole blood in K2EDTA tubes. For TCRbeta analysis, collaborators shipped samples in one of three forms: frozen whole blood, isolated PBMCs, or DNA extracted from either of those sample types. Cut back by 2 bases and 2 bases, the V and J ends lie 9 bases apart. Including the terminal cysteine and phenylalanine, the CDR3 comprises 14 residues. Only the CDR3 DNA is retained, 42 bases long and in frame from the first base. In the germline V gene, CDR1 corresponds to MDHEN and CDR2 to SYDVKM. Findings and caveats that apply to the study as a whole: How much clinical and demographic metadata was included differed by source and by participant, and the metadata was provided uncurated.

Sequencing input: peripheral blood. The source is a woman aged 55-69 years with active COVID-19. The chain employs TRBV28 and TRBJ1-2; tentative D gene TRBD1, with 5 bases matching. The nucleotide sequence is TGTGCCAGCAGTTTACCAGGGATGAACTATGGCTACACCTTC. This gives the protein CASSLPGMNYGYTF.